These 19 T cell receptor beta chains were all obtained from the same sample, sequenced in a study of cytomegalovirus exposure and HLA in healthy donors. PCR employed 60 Vbeta and 13 Jbeta primers. The method was immunoSEQ multiplex PCR; TCRdb's version includes in-frame clones alone and lacks a portion of them. This sample's table has about 140,000 clones. Sequenced sample: PBMCs. The source is a male donor in good health and CMV-seronegative.

This sequence joins TRBV19 and TRBJ1-1; unclear D gene. Trimming stripped 6 bases from V and 7 bases from J, with 15 bases between. Germline CDR1 LNHDA, CDR2 SQIVND (reference sequence). The length of the CDR3 is 13 residues. The CDR3 protein is CASSVTGGLEAFF. Written as DNA, the CDR3 is TGTGCCAGTAGCGTGACTGGAGGCCTTGAAGCTTTCTTT.

V gene TRBV5-1 combines with J gene TRBJ2-1, with TRBD2 matching 12 bases. The CDR3 is 18 residues long. Germline V gives CDR1 SGHRS, CDR2 YFSETQ. With 0 bases clipped from V and 7 bases from J, the junction kept 11 bases outside the gene matches. DNA for the CDR3: TGCGCCAGCAGCTTGGAAGCTAGCGGGAGGGCGAGTGGGAATGAGCAGTTCTTC. Translated, it gives CASSLEASGRASGNEQFF.

This chain links TRBV11-2 with TRBJ1-5; D may be TRBD1 (5 bases). Germline CDR1 is SGHAT and CDR2 is FQNNGV. The V gene lost 4 bases and the J gene lost 3 bases, with 16 bases spanning the gap. CDR3 length equals 16 residues. The CDR3 DNA is TGTGCCAGCAGCTGGGGACCGGGCGGGGTCAATCAGCCCCAGCATTTT. Protein: CASSWGPGGVNQPQHF.

The rearrangement uses TRBV4-2 and TRBJ2-5, with TRBD1 matching over 7 bases. Germline values: CDR1 LGHNA, CDR2 YNFKEQ. The CDR3 extends over 15 amino acids. With 1 base clipped from V and 3 bases from J, the junction kept 5 bases outside the gene matches. DNA of the CDR3: TGTGCCAGCAGCCAAGCCGACAGGGATGAAGAGACCCAGTACTTC. Translating gives CASSQADRDEETQYF.

The chain recombines TRBV30 with TRBJ1-1; 7 bases agree with TRBD1. CDR1 and CDR2 (germline): GTSNPN, SVGIG (reference sequence). J lost 5 bases, V lost 6 bases, and 6 bases had no gene match. This CDR3 has 12 residues. CDR3 sequence: CACMTGWTEAFF. The CDR3 bases are TGTGCCTGCATGACAGGGTGGACTGAAGCTTTCTTT.

The rearrangement links TRBV7-9 to TRBJ2-4, with D possibly matching TRBD1 (6 bases). CDR3 length: 16 residues. V was cut by 11 bases and J by 0 bases, with 20 bases left in between. Germline CDR1 is SEHNR and CDR2 is FQNEAQ (reference sequence). The CDR3 region is CASGDTSSLAKNIQYF. The CDR3 DNA is TGTGCCTCCGGGGACACCTCGAGCTTAGCCAAAAACATTCAGTACTTC. The full variable domain, completed using reference TRBV7-9 and TRBJ2-4, is DTGVSQNPRHKITKRGQNVTFRCDPISEHNRLYWYRQTLGQGPEFLTYFQNEAQLEKSRLLSDRFSAERPKGSFSTLEIQRTEQGDSAMYLCASGDTSSLAKNIQYFGAGTRLSVL.

This chain links TRBV30 with TRBJ1-1, with 7 bases identical to TRBD1. This CDR3 region has 13 residues. The V gene end was trimmed by 4 bases and the J gene end by 3 bases; junction bases not matched to a gene: 5. The germline CDR1 and CDR2 sequences are GTSNPN and SVGIG (reference sequence). CDR3 nucleotide sequence: TGTGCCTGGAAAAACAGGGGAGACACTGAAGCTTTCTTT. Translation gives CAWKNRGDTEAFF.

This rearrangement joins TRBV29-1 to TRBJ2-7; 8 bases are a match to TRBD1. V lost 5 bases to trimming and J lost 5 bases; unmatched junction nucleotides: 5. CDR3 length: 12 residues. Germline V gene lookup returns CDR1 SQVTM and CDR2 ANQGSEA. CDR3 region: CSVKTGQDEQYF. The CDR3 nucleotides are TGCAGCGTTAAAACGGGACAGGACGAGCAGTACTTC.

The chain uses TRBV4-2 and TRBJ2-2; 7 nucleotides agree with TRBD2. From germline, CDR1 is LGHNA and CDR2 YNFKEQ. The CDR3 runs 16 residues. After removal of 4 bases from V and 5 bases from J, the junction contained 10 bases not matched to a gene. For the CDR3, the DNA is TGTGCCAGCAGCCTCCCGCTAGCGGCGGGGACCGGGGAGCTGTTTTTT. Its translation is CASSLPLAAGTGELFF.

The chain couples TRBV7-8 to TRBJ2-7; TRBD1 matches 11 bases. The CDR3 sequence is 17 residues long. V lost 5 bases to trimming and J lost 4 bases; unmatched junction nucleotides: 13. Per germline, CDR1 SGHVS and CDR2 FQNEAQ. DNA for the CDR3: TGTGCCAGCAGCGCATCACCCGGGACAGGGGGACTTTACGAGCAGTACTTC. Translation: CASSASPGTGGLYEQYF.

The CDR3 bases are TGTGCCAGCAGCTTAGCTTCGGGGGGATCCAAGGCCTACGAGCAGTACTTC. Translating it yields CASSLASGGSKAYEQYF. The gene calls are TRBV13 and TRBJ2-7, with 7 bases identical to TRBD2. V lost 1 base, J lost 2 bases, and 11 bases stayed unmatched. There are 17 residues in the CDR3. CDR1 is PRHDT and CDR2 is FYEKMQ in the germline V gene (reference sequence).

The chain is built from TRBV4-3 and TRBJ1-2; D call uncertain. Trimming pared 0 bases from V and 5 bases from J, leaving 13 bases between. This CDR3 is 15 amino acids long. CDR1 and CDR2 (germline): LGHNA, YSLEER. CDR3 sequence reads: CASSQESRSYYGYTF. In nucleotides, the CDR3 is TGCGCCAGCAGCCAAGAATCGCGGAGCTATTATGGCTACACCTTC.

The rearrangement uses TRBV13 and TRBJ2-5; D possibly corresponds to TRBD1 (6 bases). V gave up 1 base and J gave up 4 bases, with 13 bases separating them. This CDR3 has 15 amino acids. Per germline, CDR1 PRHDT and CDR2 FYEKMQ (reference sequence). CDR3 coding DNA: TGTGCCAGCAGCTTAGTACAGGGATCACGAGAGACCCAGTACTTC. Its translation is CASSLVQGSRETQYF.

This chain links TRBV28 with TRBJ2-3; weak D call: TRBD2 (5 bases). The CDR3 extends over 14 amino acids. The germline V gene encodes CDR1 MDHEN and CDR2 SYDVKM. V lost 4 bases to trimming and J lost 3 bases, with 11 bases between them. CDR3 in amino acids: CASSSGRGTDTQYF. The CDR3 region has the DNA TGTGCCAGCAGTTCAGGCCGGGGTACAGATACGCAGTATTTT.

This chain connects TRBV18 to TRBJ1-1; no firm D call. Trimming removed 2 bases at V and 3 bases at J, with 7 bases between. The length of the CDR3 is 13 residues. In germline, CDR1 is KGHSH, CDR2 LQKENI. The CDR3 region is CASSPTLDTEAFF. In DNA form, the CDR3 reads TGTGCCAGCTCACCAACGTTAGACACTGAAGCTTTCTTT. Filled out from reference TRBV18 and TRBJ1-1, the complete variable domain reads NAGVMQNPRHLVRRRGQEARLRCSPMKGHSHVYWYRQLPEEGLKFMVYLQKENIIDESGMPKERFSAEFPKEGPSILRIQQVVRGDSAAYFCASSPTLDTEAFFGQGTRLTVV.

Comments on this clone: Other DNA sequences in the same sample also yield this CDR3. The chain is built from TRBV5-1 and TRBJ2-7, with D possibly TRBD2 on 5 matching bases. Per germline, CDR1 SGHRS and CDR2 YFSETQ. With 4 bases removed from V and 1 base from J, the gap between germline ends came to 12 bases. This CDR3 is 14 amino acids long. CDR3 region: CASSPRTGSYEQYF. The DNA for the CDR3 is TGCGCCAGCAGCCCCCGGACGGGATCCTACGAGCAGTACTTC.

This chain uses TRBV5-1 with TRBJ2-7, with D unclear. Germline assignment: CDR1 SGHRS and CDR2 YFSETQ. CDR3 size: 14 residues. V was clipped by 0 bases and J by 6 bases, with 13 bases between them. The CDR3 DNA reads as TGCGCCAGCAGCTTGGACCCATTCGGCGGCGAGCAGTACTTC. It codes for CASSLDPFGGEQYF. The entire variable domain, with the rest obtained from reference TRBV5-1 and TRBJ2-7, is as follows: KAGVTQTPRYLIKTRGQQVTLSCSPISGHRSVSWYQQTPGQGLQFLFEYFSETQRNKGNFPGRFSGRQFSNSRSEMNVSTLELGDSALYLCASSLDPFGGEQYFGPGTRLTVT.

For this clone: Other DNA sequences in the sample encode the same CDR3. The rearrangement uses TRBV18 and TRBJ2-7; unclear D gene. Germline V gene data show CDR1 as KGHSH and CDR2 as LQKENI. The CDR3 loop spans 14 amino acids. Trimming shortened V by 0 bases and J by 4 bases, and 10 bases separated the two germline ends. The DNA of the CDR3 is TGTGCCAGCTCACCACCCACAGTATCATACGAGCAGTACTTC. It specifies CASSPPTVSYEQYF.

This chain links TRBV19 with TRBJ1-4, with TRBD1 matching over 8 bases. This CDR3 comprises 15 residues. Germline values: CDR1 LNHDA, CDR2 SQIVND (reference sequence). The V and J ends lost 4 bases and 7 bases, in that order; junction bases with no gene match: 8. The CDR3 DNA reads as TGTGCCAGTAGTAATCACGGACAGGGACTTGAAAAACTGTTTTTT. Protein product: CASSNHGQGLEKLFF. Variable domain in full (rest from reference TRBV19 and TRBJ1-4): DGGITQSPKYLFRKEGQNVTLSCEQNLNHDAMYWYRQDPGQGLRLIYYSQIVNDFQKGDIAEGYSVSREKKESFPLTVTSAQKNPTAFYLCASSNHGQGLEKLFFGSGTQLSVL.